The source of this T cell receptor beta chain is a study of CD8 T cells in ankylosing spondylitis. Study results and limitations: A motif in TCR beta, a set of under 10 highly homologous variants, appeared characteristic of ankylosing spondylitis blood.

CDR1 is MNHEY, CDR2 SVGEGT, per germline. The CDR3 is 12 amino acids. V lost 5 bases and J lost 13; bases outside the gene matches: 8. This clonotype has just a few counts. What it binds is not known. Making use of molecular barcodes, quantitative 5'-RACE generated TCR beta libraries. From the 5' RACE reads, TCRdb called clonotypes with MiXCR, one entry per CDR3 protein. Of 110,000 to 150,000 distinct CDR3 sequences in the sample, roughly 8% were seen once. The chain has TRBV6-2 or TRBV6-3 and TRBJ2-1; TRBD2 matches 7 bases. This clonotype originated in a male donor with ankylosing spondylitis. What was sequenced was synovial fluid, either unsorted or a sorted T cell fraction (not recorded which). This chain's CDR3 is CASSAQGTNQFF. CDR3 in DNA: TGTGCCAGCAGTGCCCAAGGGACTAATCAGTTCTTC.